This record looks at one T cell receptor beta chain sequence and its context. The germline V gene has CDR1 SGHTA and CDR2 FQGNSA. The CDR3 is 12 amino acids. V lost 5 bases, J lost 11 bases, and 13 bases lay in between. This specimen comes from a study of long-term antiretroviral therapy in people with HIV. The cryopreserved samples used held roughly 0.9-10 million PBMC prior to extraction of DNA. Sequencing relied on immunoSEQ assay v3.0, run at survey level. Profiling relied on immunoSEQ multiplex PCR, and the TCRdb table lists in-frame clones only, not all of them. The top ten hold just over 8% of the sample, which has about 21,000 clones, around 87% seen once.

Source: unsorted PBMCs, taken 0.2 years before starting antiretroviral therapy. This TCR derives from a man between 18 and 35 years old with HIV. V gene TRBV7-2 combines with J gene TRBJ1-5, with D possibly matching TRBD1 (5 bases). In nucleotides, the CDR3 is TGTGCCAGCAGCGGGGACTTGGATACCCAGCATTTT. Translating it yields CASSGDLDTQHF.